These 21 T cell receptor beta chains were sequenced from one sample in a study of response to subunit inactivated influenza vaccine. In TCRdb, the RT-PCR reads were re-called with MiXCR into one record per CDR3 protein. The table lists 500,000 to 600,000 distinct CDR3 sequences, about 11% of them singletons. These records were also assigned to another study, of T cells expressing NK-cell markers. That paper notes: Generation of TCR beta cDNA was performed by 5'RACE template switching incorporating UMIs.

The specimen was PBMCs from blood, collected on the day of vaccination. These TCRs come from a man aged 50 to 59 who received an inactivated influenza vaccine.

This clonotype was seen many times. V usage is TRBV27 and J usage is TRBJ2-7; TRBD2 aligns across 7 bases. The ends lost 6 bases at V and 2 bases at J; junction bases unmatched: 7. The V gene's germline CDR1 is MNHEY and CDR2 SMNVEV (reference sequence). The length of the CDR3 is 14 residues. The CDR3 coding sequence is TGTGCCAGCAGAAAAGCGGGGACTACCTACGAGCAGTACTTC. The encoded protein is CASRKAGTTYEQYF.

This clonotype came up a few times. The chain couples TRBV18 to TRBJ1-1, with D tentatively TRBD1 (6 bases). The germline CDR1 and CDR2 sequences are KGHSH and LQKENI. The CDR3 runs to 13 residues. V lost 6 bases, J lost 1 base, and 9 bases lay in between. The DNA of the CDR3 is TGTGCCAGCTCGGACAGCTCGAACACTGAAGCTTTCTTT. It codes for CASSDSSNTEAFF.

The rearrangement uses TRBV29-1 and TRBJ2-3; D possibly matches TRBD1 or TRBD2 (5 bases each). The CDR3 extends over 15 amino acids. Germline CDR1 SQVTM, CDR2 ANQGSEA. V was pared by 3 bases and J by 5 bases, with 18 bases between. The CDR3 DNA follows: TGCAGCGTTGACCCTTATCTCAGGGCGGGAGATACGCAGTATTTT. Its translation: CSVDPYLRAGDTQYF.

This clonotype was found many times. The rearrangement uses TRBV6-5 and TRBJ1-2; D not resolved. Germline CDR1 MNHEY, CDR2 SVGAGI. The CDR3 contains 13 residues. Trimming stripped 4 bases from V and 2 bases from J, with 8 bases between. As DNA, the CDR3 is TGTGCCAGCAGTTTCCAAAGAAACTATGGCTACACCTTC. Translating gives CASSFQRNYGYTF.

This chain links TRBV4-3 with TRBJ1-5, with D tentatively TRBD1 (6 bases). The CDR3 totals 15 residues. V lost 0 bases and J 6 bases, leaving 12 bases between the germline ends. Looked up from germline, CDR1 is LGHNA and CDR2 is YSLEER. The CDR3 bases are TGCGCCAGCAGCCAAGAAGGGGACAAGGGTCAGCCCCAGCATTTT. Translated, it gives CASSQEGDKGQPQHF.

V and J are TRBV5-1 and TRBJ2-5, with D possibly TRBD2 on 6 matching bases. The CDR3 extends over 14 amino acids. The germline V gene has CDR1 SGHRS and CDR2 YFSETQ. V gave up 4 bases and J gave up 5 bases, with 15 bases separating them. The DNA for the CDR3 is TGCGCCAGCAGCCGAGGGTTGGAGGGGGAGACCCAGTACTTC. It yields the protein CASSRGLEGETQYF.

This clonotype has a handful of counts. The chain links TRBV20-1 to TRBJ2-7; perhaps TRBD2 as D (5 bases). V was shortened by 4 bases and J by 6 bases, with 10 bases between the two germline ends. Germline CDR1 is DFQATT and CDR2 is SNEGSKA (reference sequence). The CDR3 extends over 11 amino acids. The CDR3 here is CSAIFAGEQYF. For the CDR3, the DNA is TGCAGTGCTATCTTCGCGGGCGAGCAGTACTTC.

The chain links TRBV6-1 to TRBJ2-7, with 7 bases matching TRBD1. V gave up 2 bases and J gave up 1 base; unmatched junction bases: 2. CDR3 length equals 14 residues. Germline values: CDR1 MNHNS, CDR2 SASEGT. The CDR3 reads CASSETTGSYEQYF. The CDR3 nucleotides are TGTGCCAGCAGTGAAACGACAGGGTCCTACGAGCAGTACTTC.

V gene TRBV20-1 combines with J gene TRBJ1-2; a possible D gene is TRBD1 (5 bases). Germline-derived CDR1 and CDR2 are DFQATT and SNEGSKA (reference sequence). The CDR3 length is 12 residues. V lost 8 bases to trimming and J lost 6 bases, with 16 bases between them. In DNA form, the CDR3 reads TGCAGTCCACGATTATTGACAGATGGCTACACCTTC. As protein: CSPRLLTDGYTF.

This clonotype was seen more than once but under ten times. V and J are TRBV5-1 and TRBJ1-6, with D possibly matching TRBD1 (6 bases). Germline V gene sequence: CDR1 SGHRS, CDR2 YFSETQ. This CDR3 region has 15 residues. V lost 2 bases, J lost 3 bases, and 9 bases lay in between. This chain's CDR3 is CASSFRGVYNSPLHF. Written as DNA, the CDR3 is TGCGCCAGCAGCTTCAGGGGTGTCTATAATTCACCCCTCCACTTT.

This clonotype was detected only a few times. CDR3 region: CASSPFDRWFEQFF. DNA for the CDR3: TGTGCCAGCAGCCCCTTCGATAGATGGTTTGAGCAGTTCTTC. V is TRBV5-6 and J is TRBJ2-1, with no clear D. The CDR3 loop spans 14 amino acids. The V end was cut by 4 bases, the J end by 9 bases, with 17 bases between. Germline CDR1 and CDR2: SGHDT and YYEEEE.

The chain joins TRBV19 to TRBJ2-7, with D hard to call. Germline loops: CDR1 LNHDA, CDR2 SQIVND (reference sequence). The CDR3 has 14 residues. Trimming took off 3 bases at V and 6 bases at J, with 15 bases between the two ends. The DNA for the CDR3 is TGTGCCAGTAGTATCCCCAGGTATCCCGGCGAGCAGTACTTC. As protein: CASSIPRYPGEQYF.

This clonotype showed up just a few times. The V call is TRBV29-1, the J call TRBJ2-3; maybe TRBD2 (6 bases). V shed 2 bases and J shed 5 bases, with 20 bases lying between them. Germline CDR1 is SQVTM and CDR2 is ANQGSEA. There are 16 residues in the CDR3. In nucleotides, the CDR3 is TGCAGCGTTGAAACACCCCTAGAGGAGGAGGGAGATACGCAGTATTTT. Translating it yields CSVETPLEEEGDTQYF.

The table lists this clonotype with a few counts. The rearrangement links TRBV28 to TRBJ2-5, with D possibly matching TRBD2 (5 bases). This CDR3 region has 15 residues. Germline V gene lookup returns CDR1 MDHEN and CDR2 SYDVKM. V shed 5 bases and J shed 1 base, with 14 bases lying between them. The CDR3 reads CASSPGGQLQETQYF. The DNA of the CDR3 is TGTGCCAGCAGTCCCGGCGGGCAGCTCCAAGAGACCCAGTACTTC. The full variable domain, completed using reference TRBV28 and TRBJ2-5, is DVKVTQSSRYLVKRTGEKVFLECVQDMDHENMFWYRQDPGLGLRLIYFSYDVKMKEKGDIPEGYSVSREKKERFSLILESASTNQTSMYLCASSPGGQLQETQYFGPGTRLLVL.

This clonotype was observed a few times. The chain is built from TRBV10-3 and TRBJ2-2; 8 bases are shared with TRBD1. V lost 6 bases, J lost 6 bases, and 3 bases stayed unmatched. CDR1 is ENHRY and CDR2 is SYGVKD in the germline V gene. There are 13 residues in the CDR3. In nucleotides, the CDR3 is TGTGCCATCAGAGAGGACAGGGCCGGGGAGCTGTTTTTT. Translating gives CAIREDRAGELFF.

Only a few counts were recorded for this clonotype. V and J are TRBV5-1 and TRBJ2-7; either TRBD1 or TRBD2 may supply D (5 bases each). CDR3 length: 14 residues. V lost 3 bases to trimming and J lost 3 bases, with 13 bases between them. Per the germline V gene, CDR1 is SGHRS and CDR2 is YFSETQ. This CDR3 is CASSWTGTGYEQYF. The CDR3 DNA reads TGCGCCAGCAGCTGGACCGGGACGGGCTACGAGCAGTACTTC.

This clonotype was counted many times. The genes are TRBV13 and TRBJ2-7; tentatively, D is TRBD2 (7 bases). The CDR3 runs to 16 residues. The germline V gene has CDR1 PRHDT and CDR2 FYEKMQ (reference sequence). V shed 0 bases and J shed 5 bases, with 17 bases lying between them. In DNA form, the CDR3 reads TGTGCCAGCAGCTTAGGGGCGGGGGCGCTGAGCCACGAGCAGTACTTC. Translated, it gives CASSLGAGALSHEQYF.

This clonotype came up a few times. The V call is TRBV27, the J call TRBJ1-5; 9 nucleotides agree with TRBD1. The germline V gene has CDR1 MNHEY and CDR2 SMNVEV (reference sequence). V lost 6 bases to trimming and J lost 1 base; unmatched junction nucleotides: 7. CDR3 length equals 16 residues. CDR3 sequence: CASRSGQGVSNQPQHF. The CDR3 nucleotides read TGTGCCAGCAGATCGGGACAGGGTGTAAGCAATCAGCCCCAGCATTTT.

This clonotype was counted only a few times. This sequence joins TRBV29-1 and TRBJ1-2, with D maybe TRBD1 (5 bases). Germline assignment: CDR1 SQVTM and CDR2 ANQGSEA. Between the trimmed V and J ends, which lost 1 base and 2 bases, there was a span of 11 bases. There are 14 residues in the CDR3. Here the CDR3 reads CSVEGGTANYGYTF. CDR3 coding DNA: TGCAGCGTTGAAGGAGGGACGGCGAACTATGGCTACACCTTC.

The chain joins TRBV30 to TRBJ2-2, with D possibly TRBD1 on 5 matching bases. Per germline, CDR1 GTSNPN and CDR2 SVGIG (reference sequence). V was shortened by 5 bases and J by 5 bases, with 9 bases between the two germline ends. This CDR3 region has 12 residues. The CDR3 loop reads CAWGYRTGELFF. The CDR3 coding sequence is TGTGCCTGGGGATACAGGACCGGGGAGCTGTTTTTT.

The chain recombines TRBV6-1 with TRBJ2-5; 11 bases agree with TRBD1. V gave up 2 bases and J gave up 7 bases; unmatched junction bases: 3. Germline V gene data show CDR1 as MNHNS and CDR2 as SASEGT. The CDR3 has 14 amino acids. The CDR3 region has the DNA TGTGCCAGCAGTGAAAGGGGACAGGGGGGGACCCAGTACTTC. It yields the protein CASSERGQGGTQYF.